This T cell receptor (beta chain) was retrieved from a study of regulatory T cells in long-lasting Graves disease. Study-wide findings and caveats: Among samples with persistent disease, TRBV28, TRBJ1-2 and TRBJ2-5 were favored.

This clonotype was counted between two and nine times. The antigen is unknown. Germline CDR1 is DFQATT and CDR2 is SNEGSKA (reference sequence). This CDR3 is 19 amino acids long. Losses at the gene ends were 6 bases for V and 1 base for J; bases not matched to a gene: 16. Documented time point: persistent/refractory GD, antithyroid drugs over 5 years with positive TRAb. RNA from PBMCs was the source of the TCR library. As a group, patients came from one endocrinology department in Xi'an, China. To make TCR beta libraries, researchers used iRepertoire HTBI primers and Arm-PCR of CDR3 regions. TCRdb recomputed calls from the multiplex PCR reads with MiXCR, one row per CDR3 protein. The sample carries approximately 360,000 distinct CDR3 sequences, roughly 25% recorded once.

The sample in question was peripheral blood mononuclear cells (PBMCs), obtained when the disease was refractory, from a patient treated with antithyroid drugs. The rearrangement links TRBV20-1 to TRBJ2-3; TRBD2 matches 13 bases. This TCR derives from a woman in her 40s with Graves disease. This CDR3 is CSASPGLAGINEGTDTQYF. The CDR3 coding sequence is TGCAGTGCCAGCCCGGGACTAGCGGGAATAAATGAGGGCACAGATACGCAGTATTTT.